This TCR beta chain came from a study of human T cells and chemical hapten exposure. Overall study context: Alopecia areata, totalis or universalis affected patients who were mostly female.

Noted time point: patch test 3, about 24 weeks after DPC sensitization. As to treatment: therapeutic diphenylcyclopropenone sensitization with weekly scalp DPC. Germline lookup yields CDR1 SQVTM and CDR2 ANQGSEA. The length of the CDR3 is 11 residues. The V end was cut by 4 bases, the J end by 8 bases, with 8 bases between. Each CDR3 protein is one row after TCRdb ran MiXCR on the RACE reads. The table includes about 190,000 distinct CDR3 sequences, more than 20% detected once. This sequence was found in a woman aged 40 to 50 with alopecia areata. Some clones in this sample may be carry-over from other donors' samples. The chain is built from TRBV29-1 and TRBJ1-4; D is unclear. The source material was whole blood, sampled in connection with sensitization to the hapten diphenylcyclopropenone (DPC). The CDR3 DNA reads as TGCAGCGTTGGAGAAGGAGAAAAACTGTTTTTT. This gives the protein CSVGEGEKLFF.